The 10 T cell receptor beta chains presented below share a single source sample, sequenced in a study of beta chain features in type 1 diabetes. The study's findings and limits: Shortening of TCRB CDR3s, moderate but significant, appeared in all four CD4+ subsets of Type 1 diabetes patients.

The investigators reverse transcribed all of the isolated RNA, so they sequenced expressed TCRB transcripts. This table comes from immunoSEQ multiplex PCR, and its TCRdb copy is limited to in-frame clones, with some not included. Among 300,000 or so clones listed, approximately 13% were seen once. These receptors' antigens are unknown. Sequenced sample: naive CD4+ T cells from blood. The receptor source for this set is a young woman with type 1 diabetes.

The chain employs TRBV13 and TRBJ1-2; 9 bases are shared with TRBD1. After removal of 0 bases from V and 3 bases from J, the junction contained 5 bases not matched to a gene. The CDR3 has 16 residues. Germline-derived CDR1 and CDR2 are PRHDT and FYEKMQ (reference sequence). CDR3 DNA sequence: TGTGCCAGCAGCTTAGGCGGGACAGGGTCGGACTATGGCTACACCTTC. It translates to CASSLGGTGSDYGYTF. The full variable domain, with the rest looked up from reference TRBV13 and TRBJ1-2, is AAGVIQSPRHLIKEKRETATLKCYPIPRHDTVYWYQQGPGQDPQFLISFYEKMQSDKGSIPDRFSAQQFSDYHSELNMSSLELGDSALYFCASSLGGTGSDYGYTFGSGTRLTVV.

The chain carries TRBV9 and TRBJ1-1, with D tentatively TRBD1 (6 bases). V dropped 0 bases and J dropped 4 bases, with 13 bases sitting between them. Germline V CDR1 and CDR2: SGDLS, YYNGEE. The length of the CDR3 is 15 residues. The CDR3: CASSVAWATGTEAFF. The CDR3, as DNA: TGTGCCAGCAGCGTAGCTTGGGCGACAGGCACTGAAGCTTTCTTT.

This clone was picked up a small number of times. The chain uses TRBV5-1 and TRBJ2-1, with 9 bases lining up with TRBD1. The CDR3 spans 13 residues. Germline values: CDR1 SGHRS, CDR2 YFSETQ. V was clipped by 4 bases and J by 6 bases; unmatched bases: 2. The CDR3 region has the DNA TGCGCCAGCAGCACGACAGGGGGCAATGAGCAGTTCTTC. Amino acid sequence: CASSTTGGNEQFF.

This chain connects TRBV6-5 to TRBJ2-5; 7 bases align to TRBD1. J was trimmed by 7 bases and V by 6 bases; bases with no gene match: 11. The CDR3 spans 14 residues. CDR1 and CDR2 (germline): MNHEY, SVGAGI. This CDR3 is CASSPGTELGTQYF. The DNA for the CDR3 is TGTGCCAGCAGCCCCGGGACAGAGCTGGGGACCCAGTACTTC.

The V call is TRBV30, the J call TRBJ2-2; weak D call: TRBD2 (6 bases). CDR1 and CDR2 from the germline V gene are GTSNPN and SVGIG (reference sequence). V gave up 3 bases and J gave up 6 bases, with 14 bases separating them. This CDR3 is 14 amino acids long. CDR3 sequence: CAWRLASVAGELFF. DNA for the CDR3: TGTGCCTGGAGACTAGCATCAGTCGCCGGGGAGCTGTTTTTT.

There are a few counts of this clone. CDR3 sequence reads: CASSYAGVGDTQYF. CDR3 sequence (DNA): TGTGCCAGCAGTTACGCGGGAGTTGGAGATACGCAGTATTTT. The chain combines TRBV6-6 with TRBJ2-3; 7 bases line up with TRBD2. After removal of 2 bases from V and 5 bases from J, the junction contained 4 bases not matched to a gene. CDR1 is MNHNY and CDR2 is SVGAGI in the germline V gene (reference sequence). The CDR3 runs 14 residues.

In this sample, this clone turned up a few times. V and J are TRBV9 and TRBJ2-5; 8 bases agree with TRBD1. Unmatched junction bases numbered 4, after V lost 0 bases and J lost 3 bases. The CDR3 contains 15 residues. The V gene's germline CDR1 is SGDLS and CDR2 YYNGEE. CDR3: CASSVGPTGEETQYF. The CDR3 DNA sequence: TGTGCCAGCAGCGTAGGCCCGACAGGGGAAGAGACCCAGTACTTC. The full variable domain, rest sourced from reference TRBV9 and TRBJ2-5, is DSGVTQTPKHLITATGQRVTLRCSPRSGDLSVYWYQQSLDQGLQFLIQYYNGEERAKGNILERFSAQQFPDLHSELNLSSLELGDSALYFCASSVGPTGEETQYFGPGTRLLVL.

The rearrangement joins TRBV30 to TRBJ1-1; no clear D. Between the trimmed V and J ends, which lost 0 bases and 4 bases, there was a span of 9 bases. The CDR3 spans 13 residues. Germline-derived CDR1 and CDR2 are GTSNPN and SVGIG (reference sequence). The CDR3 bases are TGTGCCTGGAGTGTACAAAGGAGCACTGAAGCTTTCTTT. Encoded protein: CAWSVQRSTEAFF. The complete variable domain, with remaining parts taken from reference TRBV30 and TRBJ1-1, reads SQTIHQWPATLVQPVGSPLSLECTVEGTSNPNLYWYRQAAGRGLQLLFYSVGIGQISSEVPQNLSASRPQDRQFILSSKKLLLSDSGFYLCAWSVQRSTEAFFGQGTRLTVV.

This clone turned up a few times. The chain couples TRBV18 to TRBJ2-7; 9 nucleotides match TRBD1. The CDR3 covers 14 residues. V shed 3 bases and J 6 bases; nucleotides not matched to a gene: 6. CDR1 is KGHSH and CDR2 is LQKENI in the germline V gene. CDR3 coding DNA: TGTGCCAGCTCACCCCGGGACAGGGTCTCCGAGCAGTACTTC. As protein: CASSPRDRVSEQYF.

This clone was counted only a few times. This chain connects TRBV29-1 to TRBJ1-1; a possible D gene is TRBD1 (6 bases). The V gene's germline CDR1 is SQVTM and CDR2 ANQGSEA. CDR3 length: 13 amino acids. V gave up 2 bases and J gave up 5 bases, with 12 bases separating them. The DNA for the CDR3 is TGCAGCGTTGAAATCACAGGGCAAACTGAAGCTTTCTTT. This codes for CSVEITGQTEAFF.